Listed below are T cell receptor beta chains from one sample, sequenced in a study. TCRdb reprocessed the RT-PCR reads via MiXCR and lists one record per CDR3 protein. The top ten hold roughly 4% of the sample, which has about 700,000 distinct CDR3 sequences, over 12% seen once. Material: memory CD4+ T cells from blood. The receptors shown here come from a female donor in good health, serving as a healthy control. Each CDR3 is given with its conserved first and last residue. The D gene is left open where the match is weak. Not every row has a clone size; where given, it reads once, few, many or a size class.

CDR3nt: TGCAGTGCCCCTATAGGGCTACTGAGCTCCTACAATGAGCAGTTCTTC
CDR3aa: CSAPIGLLSSYNEQFF
j_gene: TRBJ2-1
d_gene: NA
len: 16
abundance: NA
v_gene: TRBV20-1

CDR3nt: TGTGCCAGCAGACCCCGACTAGCGGGAGTCACAGATACGCAGTATTTT
CDR3aa: CASRPRLAGVTDTQYF
j_gene: TRBJ2-3
d_gene: TRBD2
len: 16
abundance: many
v_gene: TRBV6-5

CDR3nt: TGTGCCAGCACCATACGGAGGGAAGAACCAAACACCGGGGAGCTGTTTTTT
CDR3aa: CASTIRREEPNTGELFF
j_gene: TRBJ2-2
d_gene: NA
len: 17
abundance: many
v_gene: TRBV6-2/TRBV6-3

CDR3nt: TGTGCCAGCAGCTTAGGCTGGGCGACAGGGTACCAAGAGACCCAGTACTTC
CDR3aa: CASSLGWATGYQETQYF
j_gene: TRBJ2-5
d_gene: TRBD1
len: 17
abundance: many
v_gene: TRBV4-2

CDR3nt: TGTGCCAGCAGCGTAGGGACGGGAAGTAATGAAAAACTGTTTTTT
CDR3aa: CASSVGTGSNEKLFF
j_gene: TRBJ1-4
d_gene: NA
len: 15
abundance: NA
v_gene: TRBV9

CDR3nt: TGTGCCAGCAGCCCTAGGGGGTCTAGCGGGAGTAACGAGCAGTACTTC
CDR3aa: CASSPRGSSGSNEQYF
j_gene: TRBJ2-7
d_gene: TRBD2
len: 16
abundance: many
v_gene: TRBV7-2

CDR3nt: TGTGCCTGGAGTAAAGGTGCGGGACCCCTTTACAATGAGCAGTTCTTC
CDR3aa: CAWSKGAGPLYNEQFF
j_gene: TRBJ2-1
d_gene: NA
len: 16
abundance: NA
v_gene: TRBV30

CDR3nt: TGTGCCAGCAGCCAAGACAGTCGGGGCAATGAGCAGTTCTTC
CDR3aa: CASSQDSRGNEQFF
j_gene: TRBJ2-1
d_gene: NA
len: 14
abundance: NA
v_gene: TRBV3-1

CDR3nt: TGTGCCAGCAGCCCGCGACAGGGGGCCTTCGCAGATACGCAGTATTTT
CDR3aa: CASSPRQGAFADTQYF
j_gene: TRBJ2-3
d_gene: TRBD1
len: 16
abundance: few
v_gene: TRBV9

CDR3nt: TGCGCCAGCAGCCGGGAGGGGGACCTCAATCAGCCCCAGCATTTT
CDR3aa: CASSREGDLNQPQHF
j_gene: TRBJ1-5
d_gene: NA
len: 15
abundance: NA
v_gene: TRBV5-1

CDR3nt: TGTGCCAGCAGTTTAAGCCGGGCGTCGACCTATGGCTACACCTTC
CDR3aa: CASSLSRASTYGYTF
j_gene: TRBJ1-2
d_gene: NA
len: 15
abundance: few
v_gene: TRBV28

CDR3nt: TGTGCCAGCAGTGAAGACAAGCAGAGGGTAGTAAGCGCCAAAAACATTCAGTACTTC
CDR3aa: CASSEDKQRVVSAKNIQYF
j_gene: TRBJ2-4
d_gene: NA
len: 19
abundance: NA
v_gene: TRBV2

CDR3nt: TGTGCCAGCAGCTTGGCAGGGGTTACCTCTGAAGCTTTCTTT
CDR3aa: CASSLAGVTSEAFF
j_gene: TRBJ1-1
d_gene: NA
len: 14
abundance: once
v_gene: TRBV5-4

CDR3nt: TGTGCCAGCAGCATAAGGACCGGTGGTGAGCAGTTCTTC
CDR3aa: CASSIRTGGEQFF
j_gene: TRBJ2-1
d_gene: NA
len: 13
abundance: many
v_gene: TRBV7-2

CDR3nt: TGCGCCAGCAGCTTCCGGGAACTTGCGAACACCGGGGAGCTGTTTTTT
CDR3aa: CASSFRELANTGELFF
j_gene: TRBJ2-2
d_gene: NA
len: 16
abundance: few
v_gene: TRBV5-1

CDR3nt: TGTGCCAGCAGTAAGACAGGTCCCTATGGCTACACCTTC
CDR3aa: CASSKTGPYGYTF
j_gene: TRBJ1-2
d_gene: NA
len: 13
abundance: NA
v_gene: TRBV27

CDR3nt: TGTGCCAGTTCCCCTCCGGGAGGAGAGACCCAGTACTTC
CDR3aa: CASSPPGGETQYF
j_gene: TRBJ2-5
d_gene: TRBD2
len: 13
abundance: many
v_gene: TRBV7-3

CDR3nt: TGTGCCAGCAGCTTACAGGGGGCGAGCGAGACCCAGTACTTC
CDR3aa: CASSLQGASETQYF
j_gene: TRBJ2-5
d_gene: TRBD1
len: 14
abundance: many
v_gene: TRBV7-8

CDR3nt: TGTGCCAGCAGCCAAAACGCAGCAGGTACGCAGTATTTT
CDR3aa: CASSQNAAGTQYF
j_gene: TRBJ2-3
d_gene: NA
len: 13
abundance: NA
v_gene: TRBV3-1

CDR3nt: TGTGCCAGCAGTTTACTGGGGGGGGTGACCTCCTACGAGCAGTACTTC
CDR3aa: CASSLLGGVTSYEQYF
j_gene: TRBJ2-7
d_gene: TRBD2
len: 16
abundance: few
v_gene: TRBV12-3/TRBV12-4

CDR3nt: TGCGCCAGCAGCCAGAACCTCGGGACAGGGGATCGGCAGTACTTC
CDR3aa: CASSQNLGTGDRQYF
j_gene: TRBJ2-7
d_gene: TRBD1
len: 15
abundance: many
v_gene: TRBV4-3

CDR3nt: TGCAGCGTGCGGTGGCAGGGAGCCGGGGCCAACGTCCTGACTTTC
CDR3aa: CSVRWQGAGANVLTF
j_gene: TRBJ2-6
d_gene: NA
len: 15
abundance: NA
v_gene: TRBV29-1

CDR3nt: TGTGCCAGCAGAAGAGGGGGAGGCAATCAGCCCCAGCATTTT
CDR3aa: CASRRGGGNQPQHF
j_gene: TRBJ1-5
d_gene: NA
len: 14
abundance: many
v_gene: TRBV6-5

CDR3nt: TGTGCCAGCAGTTACTCGGTCCAGGGAGAAGCTTTCTTT
CDR3aa: CASSYSVQGEAFF
j_gene: TRBJ1-1
d_gene: NA
len: 13
abundance: many
v_gene: TRBV6-5